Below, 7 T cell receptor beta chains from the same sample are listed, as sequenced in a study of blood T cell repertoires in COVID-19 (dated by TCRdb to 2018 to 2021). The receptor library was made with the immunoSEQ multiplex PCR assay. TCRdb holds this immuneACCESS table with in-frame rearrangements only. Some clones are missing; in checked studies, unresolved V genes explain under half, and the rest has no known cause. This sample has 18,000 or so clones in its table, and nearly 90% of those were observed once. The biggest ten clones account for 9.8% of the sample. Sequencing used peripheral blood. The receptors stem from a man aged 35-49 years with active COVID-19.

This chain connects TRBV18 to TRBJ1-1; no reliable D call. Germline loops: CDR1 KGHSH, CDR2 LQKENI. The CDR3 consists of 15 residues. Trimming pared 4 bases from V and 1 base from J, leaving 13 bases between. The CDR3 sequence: CASSRGSSGNTEAFF. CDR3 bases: TGTGCCAGCTCACGCGGGTCTTCGGGGAACACTGAAGCTTTCTTT.

In DNA, the CDR3 is TGTGCCAGCAGCCCGTCTAATTCACCCCTCCACTTT. Translating gives CASSPSNSPLHF. V usage is TRBV9 and J usage is TRBJ1-6; D is unclear. The CDR3 contains 12 residues. Germline-derived CDR1 and CDR2 are SGDLS and YYNGEE. With 4 bases removed from V and 6 bases from J, the gap between germline ends came to 5 bases. The full variable domain, rest sourced from reference TRBV9 and TRBJ1-6, is DSGVTQTPKHLITATGQRVTLRCSPRSGDLSVYWYQQSLDQGLQFLIQYYNGEERAKGNILERFSAQQFPDLHSELNLSSLELGDSALYFCASSPSNSPLHFGNGTRLTVT.

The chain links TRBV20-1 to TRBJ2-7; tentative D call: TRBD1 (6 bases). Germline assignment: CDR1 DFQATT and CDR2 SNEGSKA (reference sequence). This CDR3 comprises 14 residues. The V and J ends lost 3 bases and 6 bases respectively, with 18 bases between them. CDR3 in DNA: TGCAGTGCTAGTCGCTCAGGGGCAGGCGGCGAGCAGTACTTC. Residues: CSASRSGAGGEQYF.

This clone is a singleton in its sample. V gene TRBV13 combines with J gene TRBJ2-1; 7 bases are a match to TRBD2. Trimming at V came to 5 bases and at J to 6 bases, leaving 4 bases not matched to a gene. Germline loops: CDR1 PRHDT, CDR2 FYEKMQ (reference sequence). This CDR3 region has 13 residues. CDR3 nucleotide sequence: TGTGCCAGCAGCCTACGGGAGGTCAATGAGCAGTTCTTC. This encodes CASSLREVNEQFF.

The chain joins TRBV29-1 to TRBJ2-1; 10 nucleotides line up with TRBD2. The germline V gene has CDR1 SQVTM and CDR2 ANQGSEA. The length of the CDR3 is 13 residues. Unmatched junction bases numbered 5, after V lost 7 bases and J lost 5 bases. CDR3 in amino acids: CSGEGLANNEQFF. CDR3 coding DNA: TGCAGCGGGGAGGGACTAGCGAACAATGAGCAGTTCTTC.

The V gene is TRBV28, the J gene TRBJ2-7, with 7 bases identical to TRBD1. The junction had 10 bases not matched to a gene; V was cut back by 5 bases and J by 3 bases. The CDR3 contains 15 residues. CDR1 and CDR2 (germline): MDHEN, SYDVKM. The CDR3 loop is CASSSSDRALYEQYF. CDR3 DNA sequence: TGTGCCAGCAGTAGCTCCGACAGGGCGCTCTACGAGCAGTACTTC.

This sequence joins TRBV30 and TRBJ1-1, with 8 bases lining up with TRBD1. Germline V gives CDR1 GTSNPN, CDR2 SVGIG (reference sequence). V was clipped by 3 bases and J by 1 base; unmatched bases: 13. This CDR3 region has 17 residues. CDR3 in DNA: TGTGCCTGGAGAAGGACAGGGTTCTTCATAAGGAACACTGAAGCTTTCTTT. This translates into CAWRRTGFFIRNTEAFF.